This TCR beta chain was recorded in a study of response to subunit inactivated influenza vaccine. CDR1 is SQVTM, CDR2 ANQGSEA, per germline. The CDR3 is 13 amino acids. Between the trimmed V and J ends, which lost 7 bases and 4 bases, there was a span of 13 bases. MiXCR, run by TCRdb on the RT-PCR reads, gives a single entry per CDR3 protein. The sample includes around 710,000 distinct CDR3 sequences, roughly 13% of them seen just once. This chain links TRBV29-1 with TRBJ2-2; D might be TRBD1 (6 bases). The sequence was collected from a man aged 45 to 65 who received an inactivated influenza vaccine. The source was PBMCs from blood, collected approximately 15 days before vaccination. The CDR3 DNA sequence: TGCAGCGCGGACAGCGCGGGCACCGGGGAGCTGTTTTTT. Its translation: CSADSAGTGELFF.